These 17 T cell receptor beta chains came from one sample sequenced in a study of OX40 agonist ivuxolimab in advanced cancers. Assay: immunoSEQ multiplex PCR; the TCRdb copy retains only in-frame clones and omits some. This table holds tens of thousands of clones, approximately 86% found once. The source was CD4+ or CD8+ T cells sorted from blood, collected in a trial of the OX40 agonist ivuxolimab. Receptors were obtained from an adult with an advanced solid tumor such as melanoma, head and neck, liver or kidney cancer.

This chain links TRBV6-1 with TRBJ2-7; possibly TRBD1 or TRBD2 for D (5 bases each). The CDR3 is 15 amino acids. Deletions cut 6 bases from V and 4 bases from J, with 19 bases between. The germline V gene encodes CDR1 MNHNS and CDR2 SASEGT. This CDR3 reads CASRRKQDSWYEQYV. CDR3 sequence (DNA): TGTGCCAGCAGAAGGAAACAGGACTCTTGGTACGAGCAGTACGTC.

This chain links TRBV2 with TRBJ1-4; 7 bases agree with TRBD1. The CDR3 length is 15 residues. Unmatched junction bases numbered 7, after V lost 6 bases and J lost 3 bases. In germline, CDR1 is SNHLY, CDR2 FYNNEI. The CDR3 region is CASRTRDSPNEKLFF. CDR3 DNA sequence: TGTGCCAGCAGGACCCGGGACAGCCCTAATGAAAAACTGTTTTTT.

The rearrangement links TRBV28 to TRBJ2-7, with D possibly being TRBD1 or TRBD2 (7 bases each). Germline V lookup: CDR1 MDHEN, CDR2 SYDVKM. V lost 4 bases, J lost 3 bases, and 13 bases lay in between. This CDR3 has 14 residues. The CDR3 DNA follows: TGTGCCAGCAGTTGGGGAGGGACAGACTACGAGCAGTACTTC. This gives the protein CASSWGGTDYEQYF.

The chain joins TRBV7-9 to TRBJ2-3, with unresolved D. CDR3 size: 16 residues. V gave up 0 bases and J gave up 6 bases, with 16 bases separating them. Looked up from germline, CDR1 is SEHNR and CDR2 is FQNEAQ (reference sequence). CDR3 protein: CASSLAPTYPGDTQYF. In DNA form, the CDR3 reads TGTGCCAGCAGCTTAGCCCCAACATACCCCGGGGATACGCAGTATTTT.

The chain employs TRBV18 and TRBJ2-3, with 9 bases matching TRBD2. Germline V gene sequence: CDR1 KGHSH, CDR2 LQKENI. V lost 5 bases to trimming and J lost 0 bases; unmatched junction nucleotides: 9. CDR3 length: 17 amino acids. The CDR3 coding sequence is TGTGCCAGCTCATTAGACCTAGCGGGGCTCAGCACAGATACGCAGTATTTT. Protein: CASSLDLAGLSTDTQYF.

The V gene is TRBV28, the J gene TRBJ2-5; either TRBD1 or TRBD2 may fit D (5 bases each). This CDR3 comprises 14 residues. Germline V gives CDR1 MDHEN, CDR2 SYDVKM. Trimming left V 3 bases short and J 0 bases short, with 8 bases between. The CDR3 DNA sequence: TGTGCCAGCAGTTTCGGGGCTGACCAAGAGACCCAGTACTTC. It specifies CASSFGADQETQYF.

As to this clone: At the DNA level, this CDR3 is encoded by other sequences in the same sample as well. The chain links TRBV4-1 to TRBJ2-1; TRBD1 is a possible D gene (7 bases). This CDR3 spans 14 amino acids. V lost 0 bases and J lost 7, with 10 bases in between. The germline gives CDR1 MGHRA, CDR2 YSYEKL. CDR3 sequence reads: CASSQDPGGNEQFF. The CDR3 coding sequence is TGCGCCAGCAGCCAAGATCCAGGGGGGAATGAGCAGTTCTTC.

This chain uses TRBV6-5 with TRBJ2-3; TRBD2 agrees at 13 bases. The CDR3 consists of 15 residues. V was clipped by 6 bases and J by 4 bases; unmatched bases: 4. The germline CDR1 and CDR2 sequences are MNHEY and SVGAGI. The CDR3, as DNA: TGTGCCAGCAGCCCCGGGACTAGCGGGGCAGATACGCAGTATTTT. It is translated as CASSPGTSGADTQYF.

This chain connects TRBV13 to TRBJ1-2, with 8 bases aligning to TRBD1. Germline trimming cut 5 bases from V and 6 bases from J; bases unmatched to any gene: 14. In germline, CDR1 is PRHDT, CDR2 FYEKMQ (reference sequence). CDR3 length: 16 residues. Here the CDR3 reads CASSPTATGELHGYTF. The CDR3 DNA sequence: TGTGCCAGCAGCCCAACCGCGACAGGGGAATTACATGGCTACACCTTC.

This chain joins TRBV28 and TRBJ1-2, with TRBD1 as a possible D gene (5 bases). The ends were cut back, 9 bases at V and 4 bases at J, with 12 bases in the middle. This CDR3 is built from 12 residues. Germline CDR1 reads MDHEN; CDR2 reads SYDVKM. CDR3 region: CASLGVSYGYTF. DNA of the CDR3: TGTGCCAGTTTAGGGGTTAGCTATGGCTACACCTTC.

This chain links TRBV27 with TRBJ2-5, with D unresolved. This CDR3 spans 13 amino acids. Trimming removed 3 bases from V and 2 bases from J, with 7 bases in between. Germline CDR1 and CDR2: MNHEY and SMNVEV (reference sequence). CDR3 in DNA: TGTGCCAGCAGTTTGGACCGTCAAGAGACCCAGTACTTC. Protein: CASSLDRQETQYF.

The V call is TRBV5-4, the J call TRBJ2-1; D is unclear. Trimming cost V 1 base and J 2 bases, with 10 bases left between them. The CDR3 runs to 15 residues. The germline V gene encodes CDR1 SGHNT and CDR2 YYREEE (reference sequence). The chain's CDR3 is CASSLIEVTYNEQFF. CDR3 nucleotide sequence: TGTGCCAGCAGCTTGATAGAGGTAACCTACAATGAGCAGTTCTTC.

The chain recombines TRBV5-1 with TRBJ1-6, with D hard to call. V lost 0 bases and J lost 10, with 11 bases in between. CDR3 length: 14 amino acids. Germline V gene sequence: CDR1 SGHRS, CDR2 YFSETQ. CDR3 sequence (DNA): TGCGCCAGCAGCTTGGGGGGTGAAGACTCACCCCTCCACTTT. Protein sequence: CASSLGGEDSPLHF. Together with reference TRBV5-1 and TRBJ1-6, the CDR3 gives the full variable domain: KAGVTQTPRYLIKTRGQQVTLSCSPISGHRSVSWYQQTPGQGLQFLFEYFSETQRNKGNFPGRFSGRQFSNSRSEMNVSTLELGDSALYLCASSLGGEDSPLHFGNGTRLTVT.

Many counts were recorded for this clone. Other nucleotide sequences from this sample produce the same CDR3. The chain employs TRBV7-9 and TRBJ1-3, with D maybe TRBD1 (6 bases). In germline, CDR1 is SEHNR, CDR2 FQNEAQ (reference sequence). Trimming took 3 bases from V and 5 from J, leaving 14 bases between them. CDR3 size: 15 residues. The CDR3 sequence is CASSFSGGARNTIYF. Here the CDR3 DNA reads TGTGCCAGCAGCTTTTCGGGGGGGGCTAGAAACACCATATATTTT.

V and J are TRBV5-5 and TRBJ1-1, with no clear D. The V gene lost 0 bases and the J gene lost 5 bases, with 8 bases spanning the gap. CDR1 is SGHKS and CDR2 is YYEKEE in the germline V gene (reference sequence). This CDR3 contains 13 residues. CDR3 DNA: TGTGCCAGCAGCTTGGGAGGGATGACTGAAGCTTTCTTT. It specifies CASSLGGMTEAFF.

The chain carries TRBV28 and TRBJ2-7, with D perhaps matching TRBD1 (6 bases). The V gene lost 1 base and the J gene lost 6 bases, with 16 bases spanning the gap. Per germline, CDR1 MDHEN and CDR2 SYDVKM. The CDR3 covers 15 residues. Here the CDR3 DNA reads TGTGCCAGCAGTTTATTAGGGGGAGCCCATGGCGAGCAGTACGTC. This translates into CASSLLGGAHGEQYV.

The gene calls are TRBV10-3 and TRBJ1-5; TRBD1 agrees at 12 bases. The CDR3 has 23 amino acids. V was pared by 3 bases and J by 3 bases, with 24 bases of the junction left unmatched. The germline V gene encodes CDR1 ENHRY and CDR2 SYGVKD. CDR3 amino acids: CAISDINSIPGQGAGDPNQPQHF. CDR3 DNA sequence: TGTGCCATCAGTGATATAAATAGTATTCCGGGACAGGGGGCCGGAGACCCCAATCAGCCCCAGCATTTT.